This passage covers 24 T cell receptor beta chains from one sample sequenced in a study of neurological immune-mediated disorders. TCRdb reprocessed the 5' RACE reads with MiXCR, giving one entry per CDR3 protein. The sample lists some 60,000 distinct CDR3 sequences, 9.7% seen once, with 12% in the top ten. The time point was: longitudinal time-point 2. Sequenced input: PBMCs. These receptors were obtained from a man in his thirties or forties in good health.

This clonotype was detected ten times or more. The genes are TRBV4-2 and TRBJ2-3; 9 positions agree with TRBD1. Trimming took 1 base from V and 1 from J; bases not matched to a gene: 6. From germline, CDR1 is LGHNA and CDR2 YNFKEQ. The CDR3 is 17 amino acids. CDR3 nucleotide sequence: TGTGCCAGCAGCCAAGTAGGTGGACAGGGGCGCACAGATACGCAGTATTTT. Translated: CASSQVGGQGRTDTQYF.

This clonotype came up many times. In nucleotides, the CDR3 is TGCGCCAGCAGCTTAGGCTTCCCGATGCCCTACGAGCAGTACTTC. Its protein is CASSLGFPMPYEQYF. V and J are TRBV5-1 and TRBJ2-7; D is unclear. Germline lookup yields CDR1 SGHRS and CDR2 YFSETQ. The CDR3 length is 15 residues. V was cut by 2 bases and J by 2 bases, with 14 bases left in between. Supplemented by reference TRBV5-1 and TRBJ2-7, the full variable domain reads KAGVTQTPRYLIKTRGQQVTLSCSPISGHRSVSWYQQTPGQGLQFLFEYFSETQRNKGNFPGRFSGRQFSNSRSEMNVSTLELGDSALYLCASSLGFPMPYEQYFGPGTRLTVT.

This clonotype has ten or more counts. This sequence joins TRBV5-1 and TRBJ2-6; TRBD1 aligns across 7 bases. Per the germline V gene, CDR1 is SGHRS and CDR2 is YFSETQ. This CDR3 is built from 15 residues. After removal of 3 bases from V and 2 bases from J, the junction contained 2 bases not matched to a gene. CDR3 nucleotide sequence: TGCGCCAGCAGCTCCCAGGGGGCTGGGGCCAACGTCCTGACTTTC. This codes for CASSSQGAGANVLTF.

This clonotype appeared many times. The CDR3: CATSRLKYNEQFF. DNA of the CDR3: TGCGCCACCAGCCGCCTAAAATACAATGAGCAGTTCTTC. The chain couples TRBV10-1 to TRBJ2-1; D gene uncertain. Between the trimmed V and J ends, which lost 10 bases and 4 bases, there was a span of 14 bases. The CDR3 totals 13 residues. The germline gives CDR1 WNHNN, CDR2 SYGVQD (reference sequence).

The V gene is TRBV14, the J gene TRBJ1-2; D is unclear. Per the germline V gene, CDR1 is SGHDN and CDR2 is FVKESK. The CDR3 is made up of 15 amino acids. Trimming left V 4 bases short and J 7 bases short, with 19 bases between. The DNA of the CDR3 is TGTGCCAGCAGCCCAGGAGGTGGCGTTTCTGCTGGCTACACCTTC. Amino acid sequence: CASSPGGGVSAGYTF.

Many counts were recorded for this clonotype. The chain is built from TRBV28 and TRBJ2-2, with D perhaps TRBD1 (5 bases). There are 15 residues in the CDR3. Trimming removed 9 bases from V and 3 bases from J, with 17 bases in between. Germline CDR1 MDHEN, CDR2 SYDVKM. The CDR3 here is CASYPEQVYTGELFF. The CDR3 DNA follows: TGTGCCAGTTACCCGGAACAGGTTTACACCGGGGAGCTGTTTTTT.

This clonotype was picked up many times. This chain links TRBV6-5 with TRBJ2-7; no reliable D call. The CDR3 loop spans 13 amino acids. Trimming cost V 4 bases and J 7 bases, with 14 bases left between them. The germline V gene encodes CDR1 MNHEY and CDR2 SVGAGI. CDR3 amino acids: CASSSSGPVEQYF. Written as DNA, the CDR3 is TGTGCCAGCAGTTCTTCCGGCCCGGTTGAGCAGTACTTC.

This clonotype was recorded at least ten times. The chain couples TRBV2 to TRBJ1-5, with TRBD1 matching over 8 bases. This CDR3 is built from 13 residues. CDR1 and CDR2 from the germline V gene are SNHLY and FYNNEI. With 7 bases clipped from V and 3 bases from J, the junction kept 2 bases outside the gene matches. The CDR3 here is CASMDRDNQPQHF. The CDR3 DNA follows: TGTGCCAGCATGGACAGGGACAATCAGCCCCAGCATTTT.

This clonotype was found many times. This rearrangement joins TRBV6-2 or TRBV6-3 to TRBJ2-3; the D gene is possibly TRBD2 (6 bases). The CDR3 runs 15 residues. Germline V CDR1 and CDR2: MNHEY, SVGEGT. Trimming cost V 5 bases and J 2 bases, with 14 bases left between them. CDR3 bases: TGTGCCAGCAGTGGTTTGGAGGGAAACACAGATACGCAGTATTTT. The encoded protein is CASSGLEGNTDTQYF.

This clonotype was observed at least ten times. V is TRBV28 and J is TRBJ2-1; possible D gene TRBD1, 6 bases. This CDR3 has 15 amino acids. CDR1 is MDHEN and CDR2 is SYDVKM in the germline V gene. V was trimmed by 2 bases and J by 7 bases, leaving 15 bases between them. The CDR3 reads CASSLVQGMGNEQFF. CDR3 sequence (DNA): TGTGCCAGCAGTTTAGTCCAGGGGATGGGGAATGAGCAGTTCTTC.

This clonotype was detected many times. Germline is not matched at one junction end, which may reflect a read error. The chain couples TRBV5-1 to TRBJ2-5; D ambiguous. Germline lookup yields CDR1 SGHRS and CDR2 YFSETQ. This CDR3 spans 12 amino acids. CDR3 in DNA: TGTGCCAGCAGCCAAACACAAGAGACCCAGTACTTC. Translating gives CASSQTQETQYF.

This clonotype was observed many times. The J gene is TRBJ1-2, the V gene TRBV29-1; the D is unclear. Germline V lookup: CDR1 SQVTM, CDR2 ANQGSEA. V gave up 0 bases and J gave up 3 bases, with 11 bases separating them. The CDR3 runs 14 residues. CDR3 nucleotides: TGCAGCGTTGAAGATTTGGCGGCGGACTATGGCTACACCTTC. This sequence encodes CSVEDLAADYGYTF.

This clonotype was seen repeatedly, ten times or more. V and J are TRBV5-1 and TRBJ2-1; TRBD1 agrees at 9 bases. V shed 4 bases and J 7 bases; nucleotides not matched to a gene: 6. The CDR3 length is 14 residues. CDR1 SGHRS and CDR2 YFSETQ come from the germline V gene. The CDR3 loop is CASSPDRGGNEQFF. As DNA, the CDR3 is TGCGCCAGCAGCCCGGACAGGGGAGGAAATGAGCAGTTCTTC.

The sample holds a few counts of this clonotype. J is TRBJ2-7 and V is TRBV7-3, with 7 bases fitting TRBD2. In germline, CDR1 is SGHTA, CDR2 FQGTGA. The V segment lost 7 bases and the J segment 2 bases; nucleotides outside the gene matches: 8. The CDR3 length is 14 residues. The CDR3, as DNA: TGTGCCAGCACCCGGGCTAGCGGTCCCTACGAGCAGTACTTC. Encoded protein: CASTRASGPYEQYF.

This clonotype was seen at least ten times. The J gene is TRBJ2-3, the V gene TRBV7-9, with 7 bases lining up with TRBD1. This CDR3 has 16 amino acids. The J segment lost 1 base and the V segment lost 2 bases, leaving 6 bases of the junction unmatched. CDR1 and CDR2 (germline): SEHNR, FQNEAQ (reference sequence). CDR3 sequence (DNA): TGTGCCAGCAGCTTAACGACAGGGAAGGGCACAGATACGCAGTATTTT. As protein: CASSLTTGKGTDTQYF.

The chain employs TRBV10-1 and TRBJ1-1; no firm D call. Germline loops: CDR1 WNHNN, CDR2 SYGVQD (reference sequence). This CDR3 comprises 14 residues. V dropped 6 bases and J dropped 0 bases, with 11 bases sitting between them. The CDR3 coding sequence is TGCGCCAGCAGCCAAGGAAACATGAACACTGAAGCTTTCTTT. Its protein is CASSQGNMNTEAFF.

In this sample, this clonotype turned up many times. The chain has TRBV2 and TRBJ2-5; D ambiguous. The V and J ends lost 6 bases and 1 base respectively, with 18 bases between them. CDR3 size: 16 residues. CDR1 and CDR2 (germline): SNHLY, FYNNEI. CDR3 DNA: TGTGCCAGCAGGAACGATTTGGGTTCTTCCCAAGAGACCCAGTACTTC. This codes for CASRNDLGSSQETQYF.

This chain joins TRBV30 and TRBJ2-3; the D call may be TRBD1 or TRBD2 (6 bases each). CDR1 and CDR2 from the germline V gene are GTSNPN and SVGIG (reference sequence). With 4 bases removed from V and 2 bases from J, the gap between germline ends came to 16 bases. The CDR3 loop spans 15 amino acids. The CDR3 bases are TGTGCCTGGAACAAAGGAGGGGGGTACACAGATACGCAGTATTTT. Amino acids: CAWNKGGGYTDTQYF.

A remark on this clonotype: A read error may be the cause here, since a much bigger clone is one base away. This sequence joins TRBV3-1 and TRBJ1-1; no clear D. Germline loops: CDR1 LGHDT, CDR2 YNNKEL (reference sequence). There are 16 residues in the CDR3. V lost 3 bases to trimming and J lost 0 bases, with 14 bases between them. Written as DNA, the CDR3 is TGTGCCAGCAGCCACCGGCGGTACAGTGTGAACACTGAAGCTTTCTTT. This encodes CASSHRRYSVNTEAFF.

Ten or more counts support this clonotype. V gene TRBV4-1 combines with J gene TRBJ1-1; D gene unclear. Trimming took off 0 bases at V and 0 bases at J, with 8 bases between the two ends. Germline V gives CDR1 MGHRA, CDR2 YSYEKL. The CDR3 sequence is 15 residues long. The CDR3 DNA reads as TGCGCCAGCAGCCAAGAGGCAGGAATGAACACTGAAGCTTTCTTT. It is translated as CASSQEAGMNTEAFF.

This clonotype came up many times. The chain recombines TRBV20-1 with TRBJ2-1, with 7 nucleotides matching TRBD2. CDR3 length: 15 amino acids. CDR1 is DFQATT, CDR2 SNEGSKA, per germline (reference sequence). V lost 6 bases, J lost 3 bases, and 11 bases stayed unmatched. The CDR3 region has the DNA TGCAGTGCAAGTACCCCTAGCGGACTCTACAATGAGCAGTTCTTC. This codes for CSASTPSGLYNEQFF.

This clonotype was recorded at least ten times. The rearrangement joins TRBV5-1 to TRBJ1-1, with TRBD1 identical over 12 bases. Germline V gives CDR1 SGHRS, CDR2 YFSETQ. After removal of 4 bases from V and 1 base from J, the junction contained 2 bases not matched to a gene. The CDR3 runs to 15 residues. The CDR3, as DNA: TGCGCCAGCAGCGGGGGACAGGGGGCGAACACTGAAGCTTTCTTT. This sequence encodes CASSGGQGANTEAFF.

In this sample, this clonotype turned up many times. This chain joins TRBV20-1 and TRBJ2-7; TRBD2 matches 10 bases. Germline trimming cut 6 bases from V and 3 bases from J; bases unmatched to any gene: 8. Germline-derived CDR1 and CDR2 are DFQATT and SNEGSKA (reference sequence). The CDR3 is 14 residues long. CDR3 sequence reads: CSAPGTSEIYEQYF. In nucleotides, the CDR3 is TGCAGTGCCCCCGGGACTAGCGAAATCTACGAGCAGTACTTC.

This clonotype was recorded only once. The gene calls are TRBV18 and TRBJ2-5, with 7 bases lining up with TRBD1. CDR1 is KGHSH and CDR2 is LQKENI in the germline V gene. The V and J ends lost 9 bases and 5 bases, in that order; junction bases with no gene match: 21. There are 17 residues in the CDR3. CDR3 sequence: CARSGSWDSTIQETQYF. Here the CDR3 DNA reads TGTGCCAGATCGGGTAGTTGGGACAGCACTATCCAGGAGACCCAGTACTTC.